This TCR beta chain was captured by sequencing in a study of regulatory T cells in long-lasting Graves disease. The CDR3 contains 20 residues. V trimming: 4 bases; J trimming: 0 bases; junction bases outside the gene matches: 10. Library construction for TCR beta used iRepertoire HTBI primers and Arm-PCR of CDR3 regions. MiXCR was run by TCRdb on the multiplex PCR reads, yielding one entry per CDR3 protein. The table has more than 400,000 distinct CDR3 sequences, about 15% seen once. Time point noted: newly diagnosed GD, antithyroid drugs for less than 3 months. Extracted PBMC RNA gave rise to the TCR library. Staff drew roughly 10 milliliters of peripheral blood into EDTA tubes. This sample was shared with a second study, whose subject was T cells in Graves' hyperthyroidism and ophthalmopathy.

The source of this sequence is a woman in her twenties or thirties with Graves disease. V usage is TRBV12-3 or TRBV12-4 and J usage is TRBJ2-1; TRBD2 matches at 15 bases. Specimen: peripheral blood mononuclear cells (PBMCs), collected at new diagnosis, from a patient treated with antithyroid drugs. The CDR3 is CASSSIGLAGGESSYNEQFF. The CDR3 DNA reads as TGTGCCAGCAGTTCCATAGGACTAGCGGGAGGGGAAAGCTCCTACAATGAGCAGTTCTTC.